This TCR beta chain was recorded in a study of cytomegalovirus exposure and HLA in healthy donors. CDR1 is SGHNT, CDR2 YYREEE, per germline (reference sequence). There are 16 residues in the CDR3. Trimming removed 3 bases at V and 0 bases at J, with 15 bases between. The primer mix had 60 Vbeta and 13 Jbeta primers. Only in-frame clones appear in the TCRdb table, and some are missing; sequencing was by immunoSEQ multiplex PCR. The sample has around 100,000 clones; the top ten hold 3.7%. This clonotype was sampled from a man aged 25-40 years in good health and CMV-seronegative. The rearrangement links TRBV5-4 to TRBJ1-1; tentative D call: TRBD1 (6 bases). The sequenced material came from PBMCs. The DNA of the CDR3 is TGTGCCAGCAGCTCCAGGTCGGGGACACTGAACACTGAAGCTTTCTTT. Encoded protein: CASSSRSGTLNTEAFF.